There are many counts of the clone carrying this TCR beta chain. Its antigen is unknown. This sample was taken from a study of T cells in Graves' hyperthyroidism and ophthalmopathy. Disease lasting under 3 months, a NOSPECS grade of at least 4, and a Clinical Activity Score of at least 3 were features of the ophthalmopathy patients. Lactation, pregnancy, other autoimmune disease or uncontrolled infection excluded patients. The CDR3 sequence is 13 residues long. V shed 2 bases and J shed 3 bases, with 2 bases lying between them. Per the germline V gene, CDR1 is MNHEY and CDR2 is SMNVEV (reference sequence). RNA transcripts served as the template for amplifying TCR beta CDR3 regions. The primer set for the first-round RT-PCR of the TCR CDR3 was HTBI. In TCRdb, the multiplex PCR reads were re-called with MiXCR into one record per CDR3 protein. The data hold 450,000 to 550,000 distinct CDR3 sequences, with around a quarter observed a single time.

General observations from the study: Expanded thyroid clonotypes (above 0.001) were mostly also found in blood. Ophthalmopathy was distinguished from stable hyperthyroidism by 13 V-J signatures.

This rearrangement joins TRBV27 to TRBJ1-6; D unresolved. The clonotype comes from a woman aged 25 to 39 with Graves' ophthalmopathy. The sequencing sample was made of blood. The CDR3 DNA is TGTGCCAGCAGTTTAGACTATAATTCACCCCTCCACTTT. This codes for CASSLDYNSPLHF.